Ten or more counts support the clone carrying this T cell receptor beta chain. TCR beta CDR3 sequences were amplified from RNA transcripts. The primer set for the first-round RT-PCR of the TCR CDR3 was HTBI. One entry per CDR3 protein, called by TCRdb with MiXCR from the multiplex PCR reads. The table has approximately 370,000 distinct CDR3 sequences, roughly 17% seen once. This CDR3 is built from 14 residues. Trimming removed 3 bases from V and 4 bases from J, with 12 bases in between. Germline V lookup: CDR1 LNHDA, CDR2 SQIVND (reference sequence). This sample is part of a study of T cells in Graves' hyperthyroidism and ophthalmopathy.

The rearrangement joins TRBV19 to TRBJ1-1; no clear D. Sequencing was done on a sample of blood. The receptor was derived from a woman in her 30s with Graves' hyperthyroidism that later progressed to Graves' ophthalmopathy. In nucleotides, the CDR3 is TGTGCCAGTAGTATCCGGGGTGTTGGCACTGAAGCTTTCTTT. It is translated as CASSIRGVGTEAFF.